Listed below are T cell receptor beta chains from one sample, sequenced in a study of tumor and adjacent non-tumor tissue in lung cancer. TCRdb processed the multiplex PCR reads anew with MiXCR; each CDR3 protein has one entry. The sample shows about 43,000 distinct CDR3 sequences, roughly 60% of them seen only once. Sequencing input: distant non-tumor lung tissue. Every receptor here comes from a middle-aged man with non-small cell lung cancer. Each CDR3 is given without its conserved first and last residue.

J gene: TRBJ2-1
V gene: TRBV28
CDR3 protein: ASSLQRGGQF

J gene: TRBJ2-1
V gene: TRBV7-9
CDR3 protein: ASSLRGGAVNEQF

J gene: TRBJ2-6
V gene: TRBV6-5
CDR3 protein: TSSYTDRAREANVLT

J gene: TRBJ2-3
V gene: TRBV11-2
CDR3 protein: ANSLASGGRTDMQY

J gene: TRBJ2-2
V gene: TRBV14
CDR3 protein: ASSQDWGSNTGELF

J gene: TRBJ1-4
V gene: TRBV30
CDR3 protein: AWSVAPTNEELF

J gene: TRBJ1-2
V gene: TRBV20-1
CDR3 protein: SARGQCGYT

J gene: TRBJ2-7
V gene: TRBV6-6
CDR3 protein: ASSPNSGSPSSYEQY

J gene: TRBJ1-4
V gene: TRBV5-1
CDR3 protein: ASSLAPGTANEKLF

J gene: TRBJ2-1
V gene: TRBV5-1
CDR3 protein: ASSRAGTDEQF

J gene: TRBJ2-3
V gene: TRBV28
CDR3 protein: ASSSPQRTQY

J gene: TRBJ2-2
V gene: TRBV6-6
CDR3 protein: ASTRDNTGELF

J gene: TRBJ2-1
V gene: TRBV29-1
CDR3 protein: SVGPMGNEQF

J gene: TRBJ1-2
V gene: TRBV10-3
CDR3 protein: AISESMGHVDGYA

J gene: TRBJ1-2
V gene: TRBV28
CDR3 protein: ASSIDRAIYYGYT

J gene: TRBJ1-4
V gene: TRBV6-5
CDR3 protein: TSSYQQGATNEKLF

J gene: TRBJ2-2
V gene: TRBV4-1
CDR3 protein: ASSQELRLAGWTEELF

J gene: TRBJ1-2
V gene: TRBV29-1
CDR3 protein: SVEAIGYT

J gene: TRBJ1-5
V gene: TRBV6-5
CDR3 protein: ASGPVRGQGPQR

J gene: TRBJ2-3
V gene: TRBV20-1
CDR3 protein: SVLRDSRYTQY

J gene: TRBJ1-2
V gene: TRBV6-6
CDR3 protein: ASRTVSNYGYT

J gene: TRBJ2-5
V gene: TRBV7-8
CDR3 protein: ASTDRQGWRIQY